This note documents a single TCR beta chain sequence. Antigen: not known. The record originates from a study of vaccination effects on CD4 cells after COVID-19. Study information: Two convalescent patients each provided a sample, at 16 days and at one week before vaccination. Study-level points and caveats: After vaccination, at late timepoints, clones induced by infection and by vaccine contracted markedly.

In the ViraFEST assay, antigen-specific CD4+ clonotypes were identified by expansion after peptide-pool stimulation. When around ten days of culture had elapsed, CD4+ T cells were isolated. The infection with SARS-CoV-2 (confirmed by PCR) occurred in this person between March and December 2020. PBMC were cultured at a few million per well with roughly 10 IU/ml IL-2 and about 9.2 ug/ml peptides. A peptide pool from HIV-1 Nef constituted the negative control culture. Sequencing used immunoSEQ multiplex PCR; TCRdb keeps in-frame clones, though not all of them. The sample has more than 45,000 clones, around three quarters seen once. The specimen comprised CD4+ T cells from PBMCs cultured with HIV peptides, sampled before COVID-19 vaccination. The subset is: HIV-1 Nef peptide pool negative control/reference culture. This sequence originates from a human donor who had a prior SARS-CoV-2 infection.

CDR3 bases: TGTGCCAGCAGCTCCCTGCCCCAAGAGACCCAGTACTTC. Translating gives CASSSLPQETQYF. This sequence joins TRBV9 and TRBJ2-5; no reliable D call. Trimming took off 4 bases at V and 1 base at J, with 8 bases between the two ends. CDR1 is SGDLS and CDR2 is YYNGEE in the germline V gene. The CDR3 extends over 13 amino acids.